The 13 T cell receptor beta chains reported below all come from one sample, sequenced in a study of blood T cell repertoires in COVID-19. The assay was immunoSEQ multiplex PCR, and TCRdb's table has in-frame clones only and misses some. The sample holds fewer than 85,000 clones, roughly four fifths seen once. Sequencing used peripheral blood. The receptors derive from a woman aged 80 or over with active or convalescent COVID-19.

The chain carries TRBV7-9 and TRBJ1-1; D not resolved. Germline CDR1 and CDR2: SEHNR and FQNEAQ (reference sequence). V was shortened by 1 base and J by 7 bases, with 7 bases between the two germline ends. The CDR3 length is 12 residues. The CDR3 loop is CASSLDRGEAFF. CDR3 sequence (DNA): TGTGCCAGCAGCTTAGATAGAGGTGAAGCTTTCTTT.

This clone was recorded only once. V usage is TRBV28 and J usage is TRBJ2-7, with 9 bases lining up with TRBD1. This CDR3 has 15 amino acids. The V and J ends lost 6 bases and 6 bases, in that order; junction bases with no gene match: 12. Germline V gene data show CDR1 as MDHEN and CDR2 as SYDVKM. In nucleotides, the CDR3 is TGTGCCAGCAGCTTTTTGCTCGGGACAGGGTCCGAGCAGTACTTC. Translating it yields CASSFLLGTGSEQYF. Combining the CDR3 with reference TRBV28 and TRBJ2-7 gives the whole variable domain DVKVTQSSRYLVKRTGEKVFLECVQDMDHENMFWYRQDPGLGLRLIYFSYDVKMKEKGDIPEGYSVSREKKERFSLILESASTNQTSMYLCASSFLLGTGSEQYFGPGTRLTVT.

This clone was picked up a small number of times. The chain carries TRBV10-1 and TRBJ1-1; D unresolved. The V end was cut by 3 bases, the J end by 0 bases, with 2 bases between. Looked up from germline, CDR1 is WNHNN and CDR2 is SYGVQD (reference sequence). This CDR3 comprises 12 residues. For the CDR3, the DNA is TGCGCCAGCAGTGACGTGAACACTGAAGCTTTCTTT. It codes for CASSDVNTEAFF.

This clone was counted ten times or more. Written as DNA, the CDR3 is TGTGCCAGCAGTGACCCGGGACAGGGGTATGGCTACACCTTC. This gives the protein CASSDPGQGYGYTF. The J gene is TRBJ1-2, the V gene TRBV27; the match to TRBD1 covers 10 bases. The CDR3 has 14 residues. J lost 5 bases, V lost 5 bases, and 5 bases had no gene match. The V gene's germline CDR1 is MNHEY and CDR2 SMNVEV (reference sequence).

This chain uses TRBV6-2 or TRBV6-3 with TRBJ1-2; 7 bases fit TRBD1. The germline CDR1 and CDR2 sequences are MNHEY and SVGEGT. The CDR3 contains 16 residues. Trimming removed 2 bases from V and 4 bases from J; junction bases left unmatched: 10. The CDR3 sequence is CASSYPRSGGPYGYTF. CDR3 DNA sequence: TGTGCCAGCAGTTACCCCCGTTCAGGGGGACCCTATGGCTACACCTTC.

There are a few counts of this clone. The rearrangement links TRBV28 to TRBJ1-6; D is possibly TRBD1 (5 bases). The CDR3 is made up of 12 amino acids. The V end lost 7 bases, the J end lost 7 bases, and 8 bases lay between the germline ends. The germline V gene has CDR1 MDHEN and CDR2 SYDVKM. The CDR3 DNA sequence: TGTGCCAGCACAGGGCCCAATTCACCCCTCCACTTT. Translation: CASTGPNSPLHF.

This clone was observed a few times. V usage is TRBV5-1 and J usage is TRBJ2-7; 9 nucleotides agree with TRBD2. Germline V gives CDR1 SGHRS, CDR2 YFSETQ. J was trimmed by 2 bases and V by 4 bases; bases with no gene match: 7. This CDR3 contains 15 residues. The CDR3 is CASSAPTSGAYEQYF. The DNA of the CDR3 is TGCGCCAGCAGCGCCCCGACTAGCGGAGCCTACGAGCAGTACTTC.

The gene calls are TRBV19 and TRBJ1-3, with D possibly being TRBD1 (5 bases). V lost 3 bases to trimming and J lost 0 bases, with 12 bases between them. Germline V gene sequence: CDR1 LNHDA, CDR2 SQIVND (reference sequence). The CDR3 runs to 16 residues. Here the CDR3 DNA reads TGTGCCAGTAGTATGCCGGGACTCACCTCTGGAAACACCATATATTTT. Translating gives CASSMPGLTSGNTIYF.

This clone was seen a few times. V usage is TRBV10-2 and J usage is TRBJ1-2; no firm D call. V lost 6 bases to trimming and J lost 4 bases, with 12 bases between them. Germline CDR1 and CDR2: WSHSY and SAAADI. The CDR3 contains 13 residues. CDR3 sequence (DNA): TGCGCCAGCAGGCCCGCCCGCAGCTATGGCTACACCTTC. Translation: CASRPARSYGYTF.

In this sample, this clone turned up once. The CDR3 loop is CAISDPDRGEANVLTF. The CDR3 DNA sequence: TGTGCCATCAGTGACCCCGACAGAGGAGAGGCCAACGTCCTGACTTTC. The chain recombines TRBV10-3 with TRBJ2-6; perhaps TRBD1 as D (5 bases). The CDR3 has 16 amino acids. Trimming took off 3 bases at V and 6 bases at J, with 15 bases between the two ends. CDR1 is ENHRY, CDR2 SYGVKD, per germline.

The chain employs TRBV7-2 and TRBJ1-5; 11 nucleotides agree with TRBD1. The ends lost 3 bases at V and 1 base at J; junction bases unmatched: 2. Germline CDR1 reads SGHTA; CDR2 reads FQGNSA. The CDR3 has 16 amino acids. The CDR3 DNA follows: TGTGCCAGCAGCTTGTGGGACAGGGGGAGCAATCAGCCCCAGCATTTT. Protein: CASSLWDRGSNQPQHF.

This clone came up once. The chain combines TRBV13 with TRBJ1-4, with TRBD1 identical over 9 bases. Looked up from germline, CDR1 is PRHDT and CDR2 is FYEKMQ (reference sequence). The CDR3 has 15 amino acids. V dropped 5 bases and J dropped 5; count of bases not matched to a gene: 6. The CDR3 region has the DNA TGTGCCAGCAGCGCCGCCGGGACAGGGAATGAAAAACTGTTTTTT. It translates to CASSAAGTGNEKLFF.

The CDR3 loop reads CASSRRSSSYEQYF. The CDR3 nucleotides are TGTGCCAGCAGCCGGAGGTCTAGCTCCTACGAGCAGTACTTC. The V call is TRBV7-2, the J call TRBJ2-7, with D perhaps matching TRBD2 (5 bases). V gave up 5 bases and J gave up 0 bases, with 11 bases separating them. Germline loops: CDR1 SGHTA, CDR2 FQGNSA. This CDR3 has 14 residues.